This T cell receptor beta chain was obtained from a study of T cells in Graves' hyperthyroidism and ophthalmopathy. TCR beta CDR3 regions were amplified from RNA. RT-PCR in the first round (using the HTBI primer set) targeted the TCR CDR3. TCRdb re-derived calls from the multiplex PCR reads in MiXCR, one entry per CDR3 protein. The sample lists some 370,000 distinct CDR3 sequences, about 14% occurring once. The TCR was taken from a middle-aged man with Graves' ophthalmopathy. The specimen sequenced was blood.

The CDR3 coding sequence is TGTGCCAGCAGCTCCGGGACTAGCAGAGGCACAGATACGCAGTATTTT. Translated, it gives CASSSGTSRGTDTQYF. The chain is built from TRBV5-4 and TRBJ2-3; TRBD2 matches at 9 bases. This CDR3 spans 16 amino acids. J gave up 1 base and V 3 bases, and 6 bases lay outside the gene matches. Germline V gives CDR1 SGHNT, CDR2 YYREEE (reference sequence).